Presented here are 28 T cell receptor beta chains from one specimen sequenced in a study of a mutant IDH1 vaccine in newly diagnosed glioma. This sample's time point: week 11, during vaccination. Vaccine doses each comprised 300 ug of mutant IDH1 20-mer peptide, with topical imiquimod. Their antigens remain unidentified. Sequencing was performed with immunoSEQ multiplex PCR; in TCRdb, only in-frame clones are kept and a portion is missing. The sample shows fewer than 65,000 clones, approximately 80% of them seen only once. The source material was PBMCs, sampled from a glioma patient whose treatment included an IDH1 peptide vaccine. The receptors derive from a man aged 50-59 years with glioma.

This sequence joins TRBV6-6 and TRBJ2-7; the D gene is possibly TRBD2 (6 bases). Germline-derived CDR1 and CDR2 are MNHNY and SVGAGI (reference sequence). Trimming left V 1 base short and J 4 bases short, with 17 bases between. The CDR3 consists of 16 residues. The CDR3 reads CASSYLRASAGYEQYF. CDR3 coding DNA: TGTGCCAGCAGTTACTTGAGGGCCAGCGCGGGGTACGAGCAGTACTTC.

The chain has TRBV6-1 and TRBJ1-3; D gene ambiguous. Germline V gives CDR1 MNHNS, CDR2 SASEGT. The CDR3 contains 13 residues. Deletions cut 1 base from V and 5 bases from J, with 6 bases between. CDR3 residues: CASSEDGRNTIYF. The CDR3 DNA reads as TGTGCCAGCAGTGAAGATGGCCGAAACACCATATATTTT.

This chain links TRBV7-8 with TRBJ2-5; TRBD2 matches 7 bases. V lost 4 bases and J lost 3; bases outside the gene matches: 5. The CDR3 is 14 residues long. Germline assignment: CDR1 SGHVS and CDR2 FQNEAQ. CDR3 region: CASSSAGTKETQYF. The CDR3 region has the DNA TGTGCCAGCAGCTCCGCCGGGACTAAAGAGACCCAGTACTTC.

The rearrangement joins TRBV11-3 to TRBJ2-1; 8 nucleotides match TRBD1. CDR1 and CDR2 from the germline V gene are SGHNT and YENEEA. Unmatched junction bases numbered 7, after V lost 5 bases and J lost 10 bases. The CDR3 is 13 residues long. DNA of the CDR3: TGTGCCAGCAGCCTACGGACAGGGCGGGAGCAGTTCTTC. This encodes CASSLRTGREQFF. The whole variable domain, remainder taken from reference TRBV11-3 and TRBJ2-1, is EAGVVQSPRYKIIEKKQPVAFWCNPISGHNTLYWYLQNLGQGPELLIRYENEEAVDDSQLPKDRFSAERLKGVDSTLKIQPAELGDSAVYLCASSLRTGREQFFGPGTRLTVL.

This rearrangement joins TRBV5-5 to TRBJ2-1, with 7 bases identical to TRBD1. This CDR3 has 14 amino acids. The V gene end was trimmed by 3 bases and the J gene end by 7 bases; junction bases not matched to a gene: 7. Germline V gene data show CDR1 as SGHKS and CDR2 as YYEKEE (reference sequence). Here the CDR3 DNA reads TGTGCCAGCAGCTATGGGACAGCGGCTAATGAGCAGTTCTTC. It is translated as CASSYGTAANEQFF.

The chain has TRBV7-9 and TRBJ1-2; unclear D gene. V was trimmed by 4 bases and J by 7 bases, leaving 16 bases between them. CDR1 is SEHNR and CDR2 is FQNEAQ in the germline V gene (reference sequence). The CDR3 contains 14 residues. For the CDR3, the DNA is TGTGCCAGCAGCTACGTTTCAGTTATGGGTGGCTACACCTTC. Its protein product is CASSYVSVMGGYTF.

This sequence joins TRBV14 and TRBJ2-2, with D uncertain. The CDR3 contains 14 residues. Between the trimmed V and J ends, which lost 3 bases and 7 bases, there was a span of 12 bases. The V gene's germline CDR1 is SGHDN and CDR2 FVKESK. CDR3: CASSQATWGGELFF. The CDR3 DNA sequence: TGTGCCAGCAGCCAGGCTACTTGGGGCGGGGAGCTGTTTTTT.

V gene TRBV6-1 combines with J gene TRBJ2-2; D is perhaps TRBD2 (6 bases). The CDR3 length is 15 residues. Trimming cost V 6 bases and J 2 bases, with 13 bases left between them. The germline V gene encodes CDR1 MNHNS and CDR2 SASEGT. The CDR3, as DNA: TGTGCCAGCAGGGGTTGGGGACTCAACACCGGGGAGCTGTTTTTT. Its protein product is CASRGWGLNTGELFF.

The chain links TRBV27 to TRBJ1-1; D is unresolved. Trimming took 7 bases from V and 4 from J, leaving 7 bases between them. CDR1 is MNHEY, CDR2 SMNVEV, per germline (reference sequence). CDR3 length: 11 amino acids. CDR3 loop: CASTWGTEAFF. CDR3 in DNA: TGTGCCAGCACTTGGGGCACTGAAGCTTTCTTT.

The chain is built from TRBV19 and TRBJ2-1; a weak D match, TRBD1 (7 bases). Trimming left V 4 bases short and J 4 bases short, with 11 bases between. Germline loops: CDR1 LNHDA, CDR2 SQIVND (reference sequence). CDR3 length equals 14 residues. CDR3 sequence reads: CASSTAGGYNEQFF. The CDR3 bases are TGTGCCAGTAGTACCGCAGGGGGGTACAATGAGCAGTTCTTC.

This clone was counted once. The rearrangement links TRBV7-2 to TRBJ2-7, with D possibly matching TRBD1 (5 bases). Germline assignment: CDR1 SGHTA and CDR2 FQGNSA. CDR3 size: 13 residues. V was pared by 5 bases and J by 1 base, with 9 bases between. The CDR3 spells CASSMTDSYEQYF. The CDR3 DNA reads as TGTGCCAGCAGCATGACAGATTCCTACGAGCAGTACTTC.

This chain joins TRBV6-1 and TRBJ2-7; TRBD1 matches at 9 bases. Losses at the gene ends were 6 bases for V and 9 bases for J; bases not matched to a gene: 9. CDR1 MNHNS and CDR2 SASEGT come from the germline V gene. The CDR3 spans 13 residues. DNA for the CDR3: TGTGCCAGCAGGGATAACAGGGGGCATGGGCAGTACTTC. This gives the protein CASRDNRGHGQYF.

In the case of this clone: Germline and junction disagree at one end, which may indicate a read error. This chain uses TRBV4-1 with TRBJ2-2; tentatively, D is TRBD1 (6 bases). This CDR3 contains 19 residues. Germline values: CDR1 MGHRA, CDR2 YSYEKL. Written as DNA, the CDR3 is TGCGCCAGCACCCAACGCGTGATATTGCGAAACAGGGAAGCCGGGGAGCTGTTTTTT. The encoded protein is CASTQRVILRNREAGELFF.

This clone occurred once. The chain links TRBV5-1 to TRBJ1-3; tentative D call: TRBD1 (6 bases). The CDR3 contains 16 residues. The germline CDR1 and CDR2 sequences are SGHRS and YFSETQ. Trimming removed 6 bases at V and 0 bases at J, with 16 bases between. The CDR3 DNA sequence: TGCGCCAGCAACCTGGAAGGGGGGAGCTCTGGAAACACCATATATTTT. Translation gives CASNLEGGSSGNTIYF.

CDR3 amino acids: CASSLGTTGANVLTF. Here the CDR3 DNA reads TGTGCCAGCTCACTCGGGACAACTGGGGCCAACGTCCTGACTTTC. This rearrangement joins TRBV18 to TRBJ2-6; D may be TRBD1 (6 bases). V lost 4 bases and J lost 2, with 9 bases in between. This CDR3 contains 15 residues. The germline CDR1 and CDR2 sequences are KGHSH and LQKENI.

This chain uses TRBV9 with TRBJ2-1, with D perhaps TRBD2 (8 bases). Germline V lookup: CDR1 SGDLS, CDR2 YYNGEE. V gave up 6 bases and J gave up 8 bases, with 18 bases separating them. This CDR3 is 14 amino acids long. The CDR3 nucleotides are TGTGCCAGCATCAGACTAGCGCAGGGGGATGAGCAGTTCTTC. Its protein is CASIRLAQGDEQFF.

In its sample, this clone was seen once. The chain uses TRBV7-8 and TRBJ1-3, with 9 bases matching TRBD1. With 5 bases clipped from V and 3 bases from J, the junction kept 11 bases outside the gene matches. Looked up from germline, CDR1 is SGHVS and CDR2 is FQNEAQ. The CDR3 is made up of 17 amino acids. CDR3 in amino acids: CASSHNRDRDFGNTIYF. The CDR3 DNA reads as TGTGCCAGCAGCCACAACCGGGACAGGGACTTTGGAAACACCATATATTTT.

This sequence joins TRBV27 and TRBJ1-5; a weak D match, TRBD1 (5 bases). Trimming pared 0 bases from V and 7 bases from J, leaving 13 bases between. The CDR3 length is 15 residues. Looked up from germline, CDR1 is MNHEY and CDR2 is SMNVEV (reference sequence). CDR3 in amino acids: CASSLSGVSKQPQHF. CDR3 DNA sequence: TGTGCCAGCAGTTTATCGGGGGTGAGTAAACAGCCCCAGCATTTT.

This clone was counted a single time. The rearrangement uses TRBV7-9 and TRBJ2-1, with D perhaps assigned TRBD1 or TRBD2 (5 bases each). Looked up from germline, CDR1 is SEHNR and CDR2 is FQNEAQ (reference sequence). V was cut by 5 bases and J by 0 bases, with 23 bases left in between. This CDR3 has 19 amino acids. CDR3 sequence reads: CASSRDVWGRGSSYNEQFF. DNA of the CDR3: TGTGCCAGCAGCCGGGACGTTTGGGGCCGGGGAAGCTCCTACAATGAGCAGTTCTTC.

This clone has just one count. The chain recombines TRBV7-2 with TRBJ2-1, with D perhaps being TRBD1 or TRBD2 (7 bases each). Germline V gives CDR1 SGHTA, CDR2 FQGNSA. The CDR3 loop spans 15 amino acids. Trimming cost V 4 bases and J 8 bases, with 18 bases left between them. The CDR3 coding sequence is TGTGCCAGCAGCTCGCAGGGGGTTGGGAGGGATGAGCAGTTCTTC. Translation: CASSSQGVGRDEQFF.

This clone was seen a few times. The chain is built from TRBV4-2 and TRBJ1-1; TRBD1 is a possible D gene (5 bases). Trimming took off 3 bases at V and 0 bases at J, with 11 bases between the two ends. CDR1 and CDR2 from the germline V gene are LGHNA and YNFKEQ. CDR3 length: 15 amino acids. CDR3 nucleotides: TGTGCCAGCAGCCACGCCGGGACGATGAACACTGAAGCTTTCTTT. It codes for CASSHAGTMNTEAFF.

CDR3 sequence (DNA): TGCGCCAGCAGAGACAGGGGTGGCACAGATACGCAGTATTTT. Translating it yields CASRDRGGTDTQYF. This sequence joins TRBV4-1 and TRBJ2-3; TRBD1 aligns across 8 bases. Germline CDR1 and CDR2: MGHRA and YSYEKL. This CDR3 has 14 residues. With V trimmed by 6 bases and J by 1 base, 3 bases remained unmatched.

This clone occurred a few times. The chain couples TRBV7-9 to TRBJ2-7, with 9 bases that match TRBD1. The CDR3 consists of 15 residues. The V gene end was trimmed by 5 bases and the J gene end by 3 bases; junction bases not matched to a gene: 8. Germline loops: CDR1 SEHNR, CDR2 FQNEAQ (reference sequence). The CDR3 DNA reads as TGTGCCAGCAGCGCCCCCGGGACAGGGCTCTACGAGCAGTACTTC. Translating gives CASSAPGTGLYEQYF.

The J gene is TRBJ2-5, the V gene TRBV5-1; 7 bases align to TRBD1. Germline trimming cut 0 bases from V and 5 bases from J; bases unmatched to any gene: 10. The CDR3 covers 16 residues. Germline values: CDR1 SGHRS, CDR2 YFSETQ. CDR3 nucleotides: TGCGCCAGCAGCTTGGGGAACAGGGGTTACGGGGAGACCCAGTACTTC. This codes for CASSLGNRGYGETQYF.

The chain employs TRBV6-1 and TRBJ1-2; D perhaps matches TRBD1 (6 bases). In germline, CDR1 is MNHNS, CDR2 SASEGT. This CDR3 has 13 amino acids. Trimming removed 8 bases at V and 7 bases at J, with 17 bases between. CDR3 sequence reads: CASEDTGFLGYTF. The CDR3 nucleotides read TGTGCCAGCGAAGACACAGGGTTTCTTGGCTACACCTTC.

This chain links TRBV10-3 with TRBJ2-7; weak D call: TRBD2 (6 bases). CDR3 size: 16 residues. Trimming removed 6 bases at V and 2 bases at J, with 20 bases between. Germline V lookup: CDR1 ENHRY, CDR2 SYGVKD. DNA of the CDR3: TGTGCCATCAGCCAAAGGACGGATCAGCGGGCCTACGAGCAGTACTTC. This sequence encodes CAISQRTDQRAYEQYF.

The chain carries TRBV11-2 and TRBJ1-1; D call uncertain. The CDR3 loop spans 14 amino acids. The germline V gene has CDR1 SGHAT and CDR2 FQNNGV. The germline V and J ends were trimmed by 0 bases and 3 bases, with 8 bases remaining between them. The CDR3 DNA sequence: TGTGCCAGCAGCTTAGAGCTCCGGGACACTGAAGCTTTCTTT. Its protein is CASSLELRDTEAFF.

The chain couples TRBV18 to TRBJ1-1, with D unresolved. The CDR3 is made up of 14 amino acids. Germline CDR1 and CDR2: KGHSH and LQKENI. Between the trimmed V and J ends, which lost 3 bases and 1 base, there was a span of 9 bases. CDR3: CASSPVTENTEAFF. CDR3 nucleotide sequence: TGTGCCAGCTCACCGGTGACGGAGAACACTGAAGCTTTCTTT.